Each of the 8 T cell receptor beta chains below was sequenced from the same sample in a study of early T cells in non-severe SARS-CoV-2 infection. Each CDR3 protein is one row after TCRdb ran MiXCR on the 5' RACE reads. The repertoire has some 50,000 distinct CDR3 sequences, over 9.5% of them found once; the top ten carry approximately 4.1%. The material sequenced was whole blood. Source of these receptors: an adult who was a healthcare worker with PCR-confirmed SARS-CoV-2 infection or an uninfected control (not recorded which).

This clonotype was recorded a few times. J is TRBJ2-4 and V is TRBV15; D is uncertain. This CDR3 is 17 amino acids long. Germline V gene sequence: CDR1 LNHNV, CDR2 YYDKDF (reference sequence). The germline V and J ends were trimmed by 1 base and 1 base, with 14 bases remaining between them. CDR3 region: CATSRVQLALAKNIQYF. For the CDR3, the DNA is TGTGCCACCAGCAGAGTGCAGCTCGCCCTTGCCAAAAACATTCAGTACTTC.

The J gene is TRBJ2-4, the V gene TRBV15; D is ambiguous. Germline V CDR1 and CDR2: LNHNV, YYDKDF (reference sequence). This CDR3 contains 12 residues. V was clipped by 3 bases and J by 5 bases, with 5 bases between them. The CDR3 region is CATSRDQNIQYF. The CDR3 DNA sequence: TGTGCCACCAGCAGGGACCAAAACATTCAGTACTTC.

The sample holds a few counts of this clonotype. CDR3 in DNA: TGCAGCGGAAGAACCGGGACAGGGGGAACCTACGAGCAGTACTTC. It codes for CSGRTGTGGTYEQYF. The gene calls are TRBV29-1 and TRBJ2-7; 11 bases fit TRBD1. The V segment lost 7 bases and the J segment 2 bases; nucleotides outside the gene matches: 10. The CDR3 covers 15 residues. Germline V gene sequence: CDR1 SQVTM, CDR2 ANQGSEA.

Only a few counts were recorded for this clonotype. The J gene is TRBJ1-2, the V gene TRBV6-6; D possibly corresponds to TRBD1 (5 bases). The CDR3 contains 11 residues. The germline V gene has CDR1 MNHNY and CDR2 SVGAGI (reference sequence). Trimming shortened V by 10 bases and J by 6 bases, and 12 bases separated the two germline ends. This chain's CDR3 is CANGEGNGYTF. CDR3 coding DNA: TGTGCCAACGGAGAGGGGAATGGCTACACCTTC.

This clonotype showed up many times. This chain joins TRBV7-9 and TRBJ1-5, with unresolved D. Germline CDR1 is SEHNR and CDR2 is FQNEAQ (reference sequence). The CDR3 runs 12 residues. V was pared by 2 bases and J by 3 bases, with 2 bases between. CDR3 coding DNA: TGTGCCAGCAGCTTACCCAATCAGCCCCAGCATTTT. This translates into CASSLPNQPQHF.

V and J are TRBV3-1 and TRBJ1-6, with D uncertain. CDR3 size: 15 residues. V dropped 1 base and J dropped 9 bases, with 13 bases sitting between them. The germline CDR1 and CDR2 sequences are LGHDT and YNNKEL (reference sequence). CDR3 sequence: CASSQVRGWSSPLHF. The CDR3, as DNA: TGTGCCAGCAGCCAAGTTCGGGGTTGGAGTTCACCCCTCCACTTT.

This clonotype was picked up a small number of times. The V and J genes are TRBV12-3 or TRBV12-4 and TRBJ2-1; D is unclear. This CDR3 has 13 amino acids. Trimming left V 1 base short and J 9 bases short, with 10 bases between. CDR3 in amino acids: CASSLDGSLEQFF. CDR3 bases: TGTGCCAGCAGTTTAGATGGATCGCTTGAGCAGTTCTTC.

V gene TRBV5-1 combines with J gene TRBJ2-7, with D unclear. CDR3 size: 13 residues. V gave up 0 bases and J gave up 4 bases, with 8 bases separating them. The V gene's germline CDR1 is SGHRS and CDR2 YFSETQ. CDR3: CASSLVPLYEQYF. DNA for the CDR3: TGCGCCAGCAGCTTGGTCCCACTGTACGAGCAGTACTTC. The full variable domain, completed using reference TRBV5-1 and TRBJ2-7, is KAGVTQTPRYLIKTRGQQVTLSCSPISGHRSVSWYQQTPGQGLQFLFEYFSETQRNKGNFPGRFSGRQFSNSRSEMNVSTLELGDSALYLCASSLVPLYEQYFGPGTRLTVT.